The rows below give T cell receptor beta chains drawn from one sample of a study of blood T cell repertoires in COVID-19. TCRdb keeps only in-frame clones here, not all; method: immunoSEQ multiplex PCR. The table shows under 300,000 clones, with around four fifths occurring only once. Sequencing was performed on peripheral blood. These receptors were collected from a woman in her thirties or forties with active or convalescent COVID-19. The CDR3 runs from the conserved cysteine through the conserved F or W. The D gene is left open where the match is weak. Size values are once, few and many counts, or a class for expanded clones, and some rows have none.

v_call,cdr3_length,j_call,clone_size,d_call,cdr3_nt,cdr3_aa
TRBV28,13,TRBJ2-7,-,-,TGTGCCAGCAGTTTTTTGTCGAGCGGCGAGCAGTACTTC,CASSFLSSGEQYF
TRBV7-2,14,TRBJ1-1,-,-,TGTGCCAGCAGCCAAGGACAGCCAGTCACTGAAGCTTTCTTT,CASSQGQPVTEAFF
TRBV19,14,TRBJ1-2,-,-,TGTGCCAGTAGTATAGAATCAGCGACCAAGGGCTACACCTTC,CASSIESATKGYTF
TRBV9,17,TRBJ1-2,-,-,TGTGCCAGCAGCCCATCGGACAGTCATCTAATTAACTATGGCTACACCTTC,CASSPSDSHLINYGYTF
TRBV7-9,17,TRBJ2-1,-,TRBD2,TGTGCCAGCAGCCCGCTAGGAGGCGGGAGCTCCTACAATGAGCAGTTCTTC,CASSPLGGGSSYNEQFF
TRBV5-1,13,TRBJ1-2,-,TRBD1,TGCGCCAGCAGCCGGGACAGGGAGGCTGGCTACACCTTC,CASSRDREAGYTF
TRBV19,15,TRBJ1-2,-,TRBD1,TGTGCCAGTACCCCCACCGGGACAGGGAACTATGGCTACACCTTC,CASTPTGTGNYGYTF
TRBV6-5,12,TRBJ1-1,-,-,TGTGCCAGCAGTTCCATGAGGACTGAAGCTTTCTTT,CASSSMRTEAFF
TRBV19,14,TRBJ1-2,-,TRBD1,TGTGCCAGTAGTTACGGACAGGGACCCTATGGCTACACCTTC,CASSYGQGPYGYTF
TRBV28,15,TRBJ2-3,-,TRBD1,TGTGCCAGCAGCTGGGGACAGGAGAACACAGATACGCAGTATTTT,CASSWGQENTDTQYF
TRBV5-1,15,TRBJ1-1,-,-,TGCGCCAGCAGCTTGGGGAGGGTTCAGAACACTGAAGCTTTCTTT,CASSLGRVQNTEAFF
TRBV7-3,13,TRBJ2-5,-,TRBD2,TGTGCCAGCAGCTTAGGACTAGCGGGGGAGAAGTACTTC,CASSLGLAGEKYF
TRBV19,13,TRBJ1-1,few,TRBD1,TGTGCCAGTAGTAGAAACAGGGGCACTGAAGCTTTCTTT,CASSRNRGTEAFF
TRBV4-2,14,TRBJ1-1,few,-,TGTGCCAGCAGCCAAGATAGACAGAACACTGAAGCTTTCTTT,CASSQDRQNTEAFF
TRBV13,14,TRBJ1-5,-,-,TGTGCCAGCAGCTCGTCAGGGGGCAATCAGCCCCAGCATTTT,CASSSSGGNQPQHF
TRBV4-1,17,TRBJ1-2,few,TRBD1,TGCGCCAGCAGCGTCGATTTTAACAGGGGGCTCCCGGATGGCTACACCTTC,CASSVDFNRGLPDGYTF
TRBV27,15,TRBJ1-5,once,TRBD1,TGTGCCAGCAGTGCCCGGGACAGATCCAATCAGCCCCAGCATTTT,CASSARDRSNQPQHF
TRBV2,16,TRBJ2-3,-,TRBD2,TGTGCCAGCAGTGAGCGGCGGGGGGGCCTGGCAGATACGCAGTATTTT,CASSERRGGLADTQYF